These 7 T cell receptor beta chains were all obtained from the same sample, sequenced in a study of tumor and adjacent non-tumor tissue in lung cancer. Three rounds of nested PCR, following a modified ARM-PCR protocol, produced the TCRbeta library. TCRdb reprocessed the multiplex PCR reads with MiXCR, giving one entry per CDR3 protein. The top ten clones hold about half of a sample with some 80,000 distinct CDR3 sequences, roughly 80% of them seen once. This sample's RNA came from whole unsorted tissue. Distant lung tissue was collected more than 3 cm away from the tumor edge. Material: distant non-tumor lung tissue. These receptors were taken from a man in his sixties with non-small cell lung cancer.

The chain employs TRBV11-3 and TRBJ2-5; D may be TRBD2 (5 bases). V was clipped by 4 bases and J by 1 base, with 7 bases between them. This CDR3 has 13 amino acids. Germline assignment: CDR1 SGHNT and CDR2 YENEEA. CDR3 coding DNA: TGTGCCAGCAGCTATACTAGCCAAGAGACCCAGTACTTC. Encoded protein: CASSYTSQETQYF.

As concerns this clonotype: Since the CDR3 does not end with the conserved phenylalanine or tryptophan, this likely comes from a read error. The J gene is TRBJ2-5, the V gene TRBV20-1; 8 positions match TRBD1. This CDR3 contains 16 residues. CDR1 and CDR2 (germline): DFQATT, SNEGSKA (reference sequence). This chain's CDR3 is CSARQGPGSSSETQYY. In DNA form, the CDR3 reads TGTAGTGCTAGACAGGGGCCGGGCTCATCGTCGGAGACCCAGTACTAC.

Concerning this clonotype itself: The junction does not match germline at one end; this may be a read error. This chain joins TRBV4-3 and TRBJ1-1, with D uncertain. The germline V gene encodes CDR1 LGHNA and CDR2 YSLEER. The CDR3 has 17 amino acids. The CDR3 spells CASSQDVTGNSGTEASF. CDR3 sequence (DNA): TGCGCCAGCAGCCAAGACGTTACGGGCAATTCGGGCACTGAAGCTTCCTTT.

This clonotype was recorded once. Possible read error: a much larger clone is one base away. The V call is TRBV29-1, the J call TRBJ1-1, with a possible D match to TRBD1 (5 bases). Trimming removed 6 bases at V and 1 base at J, with 18 bases between. Germline values: CDR1 SQVTM, CDR2 ANQGSEA. The CDR3 has 15 amino acids. The CDR3 DNA follows: TGCAGCGTAAAATCTCCAGGGATAGCGAACACTGAAGCTTTCTTT. As protein: CSVKSPGIANTEAFF. Combining the CDR3 with reference TRBV29-1 and TRBJ1-1 gives the whole variable domain SAVISQKPSRDICQRGTSLTIQCQVDSQVTMMFWYRQQPGQSLTLIATANQGSEATYESGFVIDKFPISRPNLTFSTLTVSNMSPEDSSIYLCSVKSPGIANTEAFFGQGTRLTVV.

This clonotype was counted ten times or more. V gene TRBV29-1 combines with J gene TRBJ1-4; D gene unclear. V lost 3 bases and J lost 2, with 7 bases in between. This CDR3 has 13 amino acids. Germline CDR1 is SQVTM and CDR2 is ANQGSEA. The CDR3 is CSVDGETNEKLFF. Written as DNA, the CDR3 is TGCAGCGTTGACGGGGAGACTAATGAAAAACTGTTTTTT.

Details on this clonotype: One junction end disagrees with the germline gene, perhaps due to a read error. The genes are TRBV11-3 and TRBJ2-3, with D perhaps TRBD2 (5 bases). CDR1 and CDR2 (germline): SGHNT, YENEEA. The CDR3 is 17 residues long. This chain's CDR3 is CASSLESGISSTETQYF. As DNA, the CDR3 is TGTGCCAGCAGCCTCGAATCCGGGATTTCTAGCACAGAAACGCAGTATTTT.

This clonotype was counted between two and nine times. The rearrangement links TRBV14 to TRBJ2-1, with 14 bases matching TRBD2. Germline V lookup: CDR1 SGHDN, CDR2 FVKESK. CDR3 length: 17 amino acids. Losses at the gene ends were 0 bases for V and 5 bases for J; bases not matched to a gene: 3. CDR3 sequence reads: CASSQDKGLAGDNEQFF. The CDR3 DNA is TGTGCCAGCAGCCAAGATAAGGGACTAGCGGGAGACAATGAGCAGTTCTTC. Variable domain in full (rest from reference TRBV14 and TRBJ2-1): EAGVTQFPSHSVIEKGQTVTLRCDPISGHDNLYWYRRVMGKEIKFLLHFVKESKQDESGMPNNRFLAERTGGTYSTLKVQPAELEDSGVYFCASSQDKGLAGDNEQFFGPGTRLTVL.